This T cell receptor (beta chain) was recovered during a study of OX40 agonist ivuxolimab in advanced cancers. Generated by immunoSEQ multiplex PCR, the TCRdb table keeps only in-frame clones and is missing some. In the table there are 90,000 to 150,000 clones, roughly nine tenths of which are singletons. From germline, CDR1 is PRHDT and CDR2 FYEKMQ (reference sequence). V was trimmed by 5 bases and J by 2 bases, leaving 14 bases between them. CDR3 length: 15 residues. This clonotype originated in an adult with an advanced solid tumor such as melanoma, head and neck, liver or kidney cancer. The sequencing used CD4+ or CD8+ T cells sorted from blood, collected in a trial of the OX40 agonist ivuxolimab. V and J are TRBV13 and TRBJ2-3; TRBD1 might be the D (6 bases). The CDR3 nucleotides are TGTGCCAGCAGCCGACGAGGGGGATTCACAGATACGCAGTATTTT. Translating it yields CASSRRGGFTDTQYF.